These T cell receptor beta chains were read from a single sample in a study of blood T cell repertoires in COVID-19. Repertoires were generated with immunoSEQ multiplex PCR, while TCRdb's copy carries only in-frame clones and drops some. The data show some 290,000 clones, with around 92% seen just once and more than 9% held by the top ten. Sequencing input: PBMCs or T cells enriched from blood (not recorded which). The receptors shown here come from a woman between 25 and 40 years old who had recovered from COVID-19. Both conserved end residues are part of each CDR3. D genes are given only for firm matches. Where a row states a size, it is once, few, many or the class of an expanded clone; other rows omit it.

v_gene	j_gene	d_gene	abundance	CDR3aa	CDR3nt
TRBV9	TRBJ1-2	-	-	CASSGVAVGGYTF	TGTGCCAGCAGCGGGGTGGCGGTCGGAGGCTACACCTTC
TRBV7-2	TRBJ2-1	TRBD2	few	CASSPGTSGRIQQFF	TGTGCCAGCAGTCCCGGGACTAGCGGGAGAATACAGCAGTTCTTC
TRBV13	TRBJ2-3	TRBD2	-	CASSSEGRTSGPSTDTQYF	TGTGCCAGCAGCTCCGAAGGACGGACTAGCGGTCCTAGCACAGATACGCAGTATTTT
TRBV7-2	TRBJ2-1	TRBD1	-	CASSLDRGPYNEQFF	TGTGCCAGCAGCTTGGACAGGGGGCCCTACAATGAGCAGTTCTTC
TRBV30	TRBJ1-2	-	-	CARAPAVGAQRGYTF	TGTGCCCGCGCACCCGCCGTGGGGGCTCAACGCGGCTACACCTTC
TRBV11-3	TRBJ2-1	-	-	CASSLDRGSYNEQFF	TGTGCCAGCAGCTTAGACAGGGGATCCTACAATGAGCAGTTCTTC
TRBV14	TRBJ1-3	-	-	CASSQDLAISGNTIYF	TGTGCCAGCAGCCAAGATCTAGCTATCTCTGGAAACACCATATATTTT
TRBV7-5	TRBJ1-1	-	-	CARSSATGGPHSMNTEAFF	TGTGCCAGAAGCTCTGCAACGGGAGGGCCTCACTCCATGAACACTGAAGCTTTCTTT
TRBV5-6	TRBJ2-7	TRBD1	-	CASSFGDSSYEQYF	TGTGCCAGCAGCTTTGGGGACAGCTCCTACGAGCAGTACTTC
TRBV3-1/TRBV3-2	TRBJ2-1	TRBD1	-	CASSQLQGAEQFF	TGTGCCAGCAGCCAACTACAGGGGGCTGAGCAGTTCTTC
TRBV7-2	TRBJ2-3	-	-	CASSLLGVGTDTQYF	TGTGCCAGCAGCTTATTGGGAGTCGGTACAGATACGCAGTATTTT
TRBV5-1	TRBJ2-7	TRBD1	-	CASSLAPRDRGEQYF	TGCGCCAGCAGCTTGGCCCCCCGGGACAGGGGAGAGCAGTACTTC
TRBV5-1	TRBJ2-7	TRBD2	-	CASSLGLAGAGEQYF	TGCGCCAGCAGCTTGGGACTAGCGGGAGCGGGCGAGCAGTACTTC
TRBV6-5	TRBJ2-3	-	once	CASSYLYSSTDTQYF	TGTGCCAGCAGTTACCTTTACAGTAGCACAGATACGCAGTATTTT
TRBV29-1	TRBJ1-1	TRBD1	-	CSVVQGQGVEAFF	TGCAGCGTTGTTCAGGGACAGGGGGTTGAAGCTTTCTTT
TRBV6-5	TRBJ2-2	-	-	CASGRRKRELFF	TGTGCCAGCGGGAGGCGGAAACGGGAGCTGTTTTTT